This T cell receptor (beta chain) was profiled in a study of a mutant IDH1 vaccine in newly diagnosed glioma. Whole-study context: Sex distribution of treated patients was approximately 60% male and roughly 38% female; mean age was roughly 37 years.

Produced via immunoSEQ multiplex PCR; TCRdb's table is partial and in-frame only. The data show under 50,000 clones, around nine tenths seen once. Time point noted: week 35, safety follow-up. Each vaccine dose was 300 ug of mutant IDH1 20-mer peptide, with topical imiquimod. About this clone: Its specificity is not known.

Germline V lookup: CDR1 SGDLS, CDR2 YYNGEE. The CDR3 is 15 residues long. Trimming left V 0 bases short and J 6 bases short, with 16 bases between. The clonotype originates from a woman between 40 and 55 years old with glioma. Sample: PBMCs, taken from a glioma patient whose treatment included an IDH1 peptide vaccine. The genes are TRBV9 and TRBJ2-7, with a weak D call TRBD1 (6 bases). CDR3 in amino acids: CASSVGWGLSSEQYF. The CDR3 DNA is TGTGCCAGCAGCGTAGGGTGGGGGCTATCATCCGAGCAGTACTTC.